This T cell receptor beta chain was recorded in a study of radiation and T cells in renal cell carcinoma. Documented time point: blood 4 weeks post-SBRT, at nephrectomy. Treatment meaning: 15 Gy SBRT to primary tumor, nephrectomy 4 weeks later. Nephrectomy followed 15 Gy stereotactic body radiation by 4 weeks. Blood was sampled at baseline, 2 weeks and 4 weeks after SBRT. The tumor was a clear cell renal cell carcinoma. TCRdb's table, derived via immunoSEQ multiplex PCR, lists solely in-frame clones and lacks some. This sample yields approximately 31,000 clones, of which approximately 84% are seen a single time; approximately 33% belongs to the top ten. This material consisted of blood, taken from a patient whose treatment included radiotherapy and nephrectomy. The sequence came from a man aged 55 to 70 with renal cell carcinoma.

The CDR3 is CAAASSLGTGSGYTF. The CDR3 DNA reads as TGTGCCGCGGCTAGTAGCTTAGGGACAGGGAGTGGCTACACCTTC. The chain joins TRBV6-5 to TRBJ1-2, with TRBD1 identical over 9 bases. The CDR3 has 15 amino acids. The germline CDR1 and CDR2 sequences are MNHEY and SVGAGI. V was pared by 11 bases and J by 7 bases, with 17 bases of the junction left unmatched.